The source of this TCR beta chain is a study of shared clonotypes between healthy human individuals. Naive CD8 cells comprised CD45RO-negative, CCR7-positively selected cells, excluding terminally differentiated effector memory CD45RA+ cells. Healthy and HIV-negative, the adult donors had no recent acute infections or vaccinations. Nashville, Tennessee was home to all donors, who were Caucasian adults. In the original workflow: Sequence data from immunoSEQ were junction-only and lacked quality scores; consequently, filtering differed. Assay: immunoSEQ multiplex PCR; the TCRdb copy retains only in-frame clones and omits some. Clone size and the V and J calls come from that table; the DNA yielded D and trimming. The table shows about 2.1 million clones, with just under 95% occurring only once. V dropped 3 bases and J dropped 4 bases, with 16 bases sitting between them. CDR1 and CDR2 (germline): SGHRS, YFSETQ. CDR3 length equals 15 residues.

J is TRBJ1-1 and V is TRBV5-1; D not resolved. The sequencing input was naive CD8+ T cells from PBMCs. The source of this sequence is a man between 18 and 29 years old in good health. Some clones in this sample may be carry-over from other donors' samples. CDR3 nucleotide sequence: TGCGCCAGCAGCTCCGACCGGCCCCTCATCACTGAAGCTTTCTTT. Its protein is CASSSDRPLITEAFF.